This T cell receptor beta chain derives from a study of CD8 T cells in ankylosing spondylitis. Overall study findings and caveats: Prior work had noted some motif variants in reactive arthritis blood and synovial fluid. The authors reported significant enrichment of disease-linked clones in matched ankylosing spondylitis synovial fluid. A TCR beta motif of fewer than ten highly homologous variants seemed to mark ankylosing spondylitis blood.

TCRdb passed the 5' RACE reads through MiXCR, listing each CDR3 protein once. The sample carries under 450,000 distinct CDR3 sequences, about 15% recorded once. Germline V gene sequence: CDR1 GTSNPN, CDR2 SVGIG (reference sequence). The CDR3 has 11 amino acids. V lost 1 base and J 14 bases, leaving 14 bases between the germline ends. This clonotype came up a few times. Antigen unknown. The sequencing input was blood, either unsorted or a sorted T cell fraction (not recorded which). This TCR derives from a male donor with ankylosing spondylitis. V is TRBV30 and J is TRBJ1-1, with D unclear. The CDR3, as DNA: TGTGCCTGGAGTGCGGAGGCCTTAGAGTTCTTT. Translation: CAWSAEALEFF.